The source of this T cell receptor beta chain is a study of multiple sclerosis patients with progressive multifocal leukoencephalopathy. CDR1 and CDR2 from the germline V gene are SGHDN and FVKESK. The CDR3 runs to 17 residues. The V end was cut by 3 bases, the J end by 3 bases, with 20 bases between. The time point: before natalizumab initiation. Each PCR contained spiked synthetic TR CDR3 controls spanning every V-J pairing. Profiling relied on immunoSEQ multiplex PCR, and the TCRdb table lists in-frame clones only, not all of them. This table holds 25,000 to 35,000 clones, roughly 91% found once. This clonotype was obtained from a human donor with multiple sclerosis. Sequencing used PBMCs. The chain has TRBV14 and TRBJ1-2; no definite D call. The CDR3 DNA is TGTGCCAGCAGCCAGTGGGCAGCCGGCGGCTTTGACTATGGCTACACCTTC. Translation: CASSQWAAGGFDYGYTF.